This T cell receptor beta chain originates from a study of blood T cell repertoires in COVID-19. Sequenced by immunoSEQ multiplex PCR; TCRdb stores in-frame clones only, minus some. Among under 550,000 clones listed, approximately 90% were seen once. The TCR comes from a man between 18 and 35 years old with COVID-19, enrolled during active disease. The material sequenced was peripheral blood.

The CDR3 region is CASRVHDRGNTEAFF. Here the CDR3 DNA reads TGTGCCAGTAGGGTACACGACAGGGGGAATACTGAAGCTTTCTTT. The rearrangement uses TRBV19 and TRBJ1-1; TRBD1 matches at 9 bases. With 6 bases clipped from V and 5 bases from J, the junction kept 10 bases outside the gene matches. Germline lookup yields CDR1 LNHDA and CDR2 SQIVND (reference sequence). This CDR3 is 15 amino acids long.